Listed below are T cell receptor beta chains from one sample, sequenced in a study of T cells in Graves' hyperthyroidism and ophthalmopathy. TCRdb passed the multiplex PCR reads through MiXCR, listing each CDR3 protein once. This table holds hundreds of thousands of distinct CDR3 sequences, nearly 20% found once. Material: blood. The source of these receptors is a man aged 40-49 years with Graves' ophthalmopathy. CDR3s include the opening cysteine and the closing phenylalanine or tryptophan. A D gene is named only where the DNA matches it firmly. Expanded clones get a size class; other rows say once, few or many, or leave the size out.

clone size,J gene,V gene,CDR3 length,D gene,CDR3 DNA,CDR3 protein
NA,TRBJ2-1,TRBV5-1,13,NA,TGCGCCAGCAGCCCCCGGGCCACGGATGAGCAGTTCTTC,CASSPRATDEQFF
few,TRBJ1-3,TRBV30,14,NA,TGTGCCTGGAGAAGGACAGTCTCTGGAAACACCATATATTTT,CAWRRTVSGNTIYF
NA,TRBJ1-4,TRBV2,17,NA,TGTGCCAGCAGTACTCCGTGGGCCGCTACAACTAATGAAAAACTGTTTTTT,CASSTPWAATTNEKLFF
NA,TRBJ1-4,TRBV3-1,16,NA,TGTGCCAGCAGCCCCACTTCCGGGCAGGGGAATGAAAAACTGTTTTTT,CASSPTSGQGNEKLFF
NA,TRBJ1-1,TRBV5-1,14,NA,TGCGCCAGCGGCTTGGTCCAGTTTAACACTGAAGCTTTCTTT,CASGLVQFNTEAFF
NA,TRBJ1-6,TRBV5-5,14,NA,TGTGCCAGCAGCTTGACAGTTTATAATTCACCCCTCCACTTT,CASSLTVYNSPLHF
few,TRBJ2-2,TRBV6-4,13,NA,TGTGCCAGCAGTGACTCGGACACCGGGGAGCTGTTTTTT,CASSDSDTGELFF
few,TRBJ2-3,TRBV27,15,NA,TGTGCCAGCAGTCCGTCGGTTGCTGGCACAGATACGCAGTATTTT,CASSPSVAGTDTQYF
many,TRBJ1-2,TRBV7-8,16,NA,TGTGCCAGCAGCTTAGCCGGGAGGGGCAGGGACGATGGCTACACCTTC,CASSLAGRGRDDGYTF
many,TRBJ2-1,TRBV20-1,16,TRBD2,TGCAGTGCCGGAGGGAGGGCGAGCGGGAGATCATCTGAGCAGTTCTTC,CSAGGRASGRSSEQFF
NA,TRBJ2-7,TRBV28,10,NA,TGTGCCAGCAGTTTGGGTGAGCGGTACTTC,CASSLGERYF
NA,TRBJ2-7,TRBV19,13,NA,TGTGCCAGTAGCCTCTCAATTACCTACGAGCAGTACTTC,CASSLSITYEQYF
NA,TRBJ2-4,TRBV11-2,16,TRBD2,TGTGCCAGCAGCCCGACTAGCGGGAGGGCCAAAAACATTCAGTACTTC,CASSPTSGRAKNIQYF
few,TRBJ1-5,TRBV6-2/TRBV6-3,17,NA,TGTGCCAGCAGTTACCCGGAGAGGGATCCGGGAAATCAGCCCCAGCATTTT,CASSYPERDPGNQPQHF
many,TRBJ2-3,TRBV19,13,NA,TGTGCCAGTAGTTACCCAAGTGGGGATACGCAGTATTTT,CASSYPSGDTQYF
NA,TRBJ2-1,TRBV11-2,19,TRBD2,TGTGCCAGCAGCTTAGAAAGACTAGCGGGAGGGCCTTTCTACAATGAGCAGTTCTTC,CASSLERLAGGPFYNEQFF
NA,TRBJ2-7,TRBV3-1,13,TRBD1,TGTGCCAGCAGCCGCCTACAGGGGCTCGAGCAGTACTTC,CASSRLQGLEQYF
many,TRBJ1-6,TRBV5-6,14,NA,TGTGCCAGCAGTTCCGGGATGGGTTTGACACCCCTCCACTTT,CASSSGMGLTPLHF
NA,TRBJ2-1,TRBV4-1,16,NA,TGCGCCAGCAGCCAAAAAAGTGCCCTAATAGCGGCTGAGCAGTTCTTC,CASSQKSALIAAEQFF
few,TRBJ2-4,TRBV20-1,13,NA,TGCAGTGCCCCGACACGACGGGGAAACATTCAGTACTTC,CSAPTRRGNIQYF
many,TRBJ1-4,TRBV7-9,17,NA,TGTGCCAGCAGCTTACCGAAGGGCGGGGCAACTAATGAAAAACTGTTTTTT,CASSLPKGGATNEKLFF
many,TRBJ2-7,TRBV10-2,12,NA,TGCGCCAGCACGCCAGGCTCCTACGAGCAGTACTTC,CASTPGSYEQYF
few,TRBJ1-1,TRBV30,15,NA,TGTGCCTGGAGCCCGCGGCGGGGGGAGGGCACTGAAGCTTTCTTT,CAWSPRRGEGTEAFF
few,TRBJ2-1,TRBV20-1,14,TRBD1,TGCAGTGCCCTAGGGACAGGGACCCTCATGGGGCAGTTCTTC,CSALGTGTLMGQFF
NA,TRBJ2-4,TRBV29-1,16,NA,TGCAGCGCTGAAGGCGGGGATCTCCTAGCCAAAAACATTCAGTACTTC,CSAEGGDLLAKNIQYF
few,TRBJ2-2,TRBV2,16,TRBD2,TGTGCCAGCAGTGAACCCGGGACTAGGCGCACCGGGGAGCTGTTTTTT,CASSEPGTRRTGELFF
NA,TRBJ2-1,TRBV5-1,15,NA,TGCGCCAGCGAAGAGGGAGACGTAACCTACAATGAGCAGTTCTTC,CASEEGDVTYNEQFF
many,TRBJ2-2,TRBV11-2,14,TRBD1,TGTGCCAGCAGCCGGGACAGTAACACCGGGGAGCTGTTTTTT,CASSRDSNTGELFF
NA,TRBJ2-7,TRBV25-1,16,NA,TGTGCCAGCAGGGGCTCGGGGGGCGGCGGGGGCTACGAGCAGTACTTC,CASRGSGGGGGYEQYF
many,TRBJ2-2,TRBV5-1,15,TRBD1,TGCGCCAGCAGCTTGGGACAGGGGGCCACCGGGGAGCTGTTTTTT,CASSLGQGATGELFF
NA,TRBJ1-3,TRBV30,14,NA,TGTGCTTGTCAATCCGCAGGGTGGAGAAACACCATATATTTT,CACQSAGWRNTIYF
NA,TRBJ1-6,TRBV19,14,NA,TGTGCCAGTAGTAGTCCGGGCCGCCGGGAACCCCTCCACTTT,CASSSPGRREPLHF
few,TRBJ2-1,TRBV30,14,NA,TGTGCCTGGAAGATTGGGCCAGTGTACAATGAGCAGTTCTTC,CAWKIGPVYNEQFF
many,TRBJ2-3,TRBV20-1,14,NA,TGCAGTGCTAGAGCGGGACACAGCACAGATACGCAGTATTTT,CSARAGHSTDTQYF
NA,TRBJ1-5,TRBV7-6,17,NA,TGTGCCAGCAGCTTATTTTCCGGGGTGGAAAGCAATCAGCCCCAGCATTTT,CASSLFSGVESNQPQHF
NA,TRBJ2-2,TRBV6-1,14,NA,TGTGCCAGCACCCAGGGGTTGAACACCGGGGAGCTGTTTTTT,CASTQGLNTGELFF
few,TRBJ2-5,TRBV9,12,NA,TGTGCCAGCAGCGCAAATCTCGAGACCCAGTACTTC,CASSANLETQYF
NA,TRBJ1-3,TRBV20-1,14,TRBD1,TGCAGTGCGACTGGACAGGGAAGTGGAAACACCATATATTTT,CSATGQGSGNTIYF
few,TRBJ2-2,TRBV12-3/TRBV12-4,15,NA,TGTGCCAGCAGTTTCGGAGGGGGAGTCGCCGGGGAGCTGTTTTTT,CASSFGGGVAGELFF
NA,TRBJ2-5,TRBV9,13,NA,TGTGCCAGCAGCGTGTCGGGGCAAGAGACCCAGTACTTC,CASSVSGQETQYF
few,TRBJ2-1,TRBV29-1,14,NA,TGCAGCGTTGGAAAATCCCGGGGTTTCGATGAGCAGTTCTTC,CSVGKSRGFDEQFF
NA,TRBJ2-1,TRBV7-3,15,NA,TGTGCCAGCAGTCTGGACTTTGGGTCCTACAATGAGCAGTTCTTC,CASSLDFGSYNEQFF
few,TRBJ2-7,TRBV11-2,13,NA,TGTGCCAGCAGCCTCTCCGGGTTCTACGAGCAGTACTTC,CASSLSGFYEQYF
many,TRBJ1-2,TRBV3-1,16,NA,TGTGCCAGCAGCCAAGCCCCCTCAGGCGGTCACTATGGCTACACCTTC,CASSQAPSGGHYGYTF
NA,TRBJ1-5,TRBV5-1,15,NA,TGCGCCAGCAGCTTGGAGGCCGGGAACGGGCAGCCCCAGCATTTT,CASSLEAGNGQPQHF
NA,TRBJ1-6,TRBV27,14,NA,TGTGCCAGCAGTTTGGGCAGGGGTGGTTCACCCCTCCACTTT,CASSLGRGGSPLHF
few,TRBJ2-2,TRBV18,15,NA,TGTGCCAGCTCTCCACGGAGGTTGAACACCGGGGAGCTGTTTTTT,CASSPRRLNTGELFF
NA,TRBJ2-7,TRBV9,13,NA,TGTGCCAGCAGCGTAGCGCCCAGGGGTGAGCAGTACTTC,CASSVAPRGEQYF
NA,TRBJ2-1,TRBV3-1,16,NA,TGTGCCAGCAGCCAAGGGACGGGACCCACTTACAATGAGCAGTTCTTC,CASSQGTGPTYNEQFF
many,TRBJ2-5,TRBV5-1,13,TRBD2,TGCGCCAGCAGTGGTTCGGGAGGGGAGACCCAGTACTTC,CASSGSGGETQYF
few,TRBJ1-1,TRBV5-1,14,NA,TGCGCCAGCAGCTTGGGGCAGGTTAACTCTGAAGCTTTCTTT,CASSLGQVNSEAFF
many,TRBJ1-2,TRBV6-1,15,NA,TGTGCCAGCAGTGAATCGGGACTCCTTCGGTATGGCTACACCTTC,CASSESGLLRYGYTF
once,TRBJ2-7,TRBV20-1,12,NA,TGCAGTCTTAGTCCCAACTCCTACGAGCAGTACTTC,CSLSPNSYEQYF
many,TRBJ1-4,TRBV3-1,16,NA,TGTGCCAGCAGCCAAGTTTTTGGGGGGCTTACGGAAAAACTGTTTTTT,CASSQVFGGLTEKLFF
NA,TRBJ1-1,TRBV5-1,11,NA,TGCGCCAGCAAGGGGGTCACTGAAGCTTTCTTT,CASKGVTEAFF
few,TRBJ2-1,TRBV7-6,16,TRBD1,TGTGCCAGCAGCGATGGTAGTTGGACAGGGCAGGGTGAGCAGTTCTTC,CASSDGSWTGQGEQFF
few,TRBJ2-1,TRBV29-1,14,NA,TGCAGCGCCGACGGGGGGCAGGTCAAGAATGAGCAGTTCTTC,CSADGGQVKNEQFF